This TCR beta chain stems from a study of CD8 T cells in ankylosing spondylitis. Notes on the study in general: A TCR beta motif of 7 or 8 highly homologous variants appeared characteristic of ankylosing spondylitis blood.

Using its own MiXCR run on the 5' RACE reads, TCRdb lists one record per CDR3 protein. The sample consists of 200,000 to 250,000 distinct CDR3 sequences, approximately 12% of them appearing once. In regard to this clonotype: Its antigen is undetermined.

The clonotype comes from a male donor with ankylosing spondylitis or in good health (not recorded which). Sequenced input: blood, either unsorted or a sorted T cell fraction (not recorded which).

In nucleotides, the CDR3 is TGCAGTGCTAGAGATCGGGGGACCTTGAACACTGAAGCTTTCTTT. Amino acid sequence: CSARDRGTLNTEAFF. The chain couples TRBV20-1 to TRBJ1-1, with D perhaps matching TRBD1 (5 bases). CDR1 DFQATT and CDR2 SNEGSKA come from the germline V gene (reference sequence). The length of the CDR3 is 15 residues. Trimming left V 0 bases short and J 0 bases short, with 11 bases between.